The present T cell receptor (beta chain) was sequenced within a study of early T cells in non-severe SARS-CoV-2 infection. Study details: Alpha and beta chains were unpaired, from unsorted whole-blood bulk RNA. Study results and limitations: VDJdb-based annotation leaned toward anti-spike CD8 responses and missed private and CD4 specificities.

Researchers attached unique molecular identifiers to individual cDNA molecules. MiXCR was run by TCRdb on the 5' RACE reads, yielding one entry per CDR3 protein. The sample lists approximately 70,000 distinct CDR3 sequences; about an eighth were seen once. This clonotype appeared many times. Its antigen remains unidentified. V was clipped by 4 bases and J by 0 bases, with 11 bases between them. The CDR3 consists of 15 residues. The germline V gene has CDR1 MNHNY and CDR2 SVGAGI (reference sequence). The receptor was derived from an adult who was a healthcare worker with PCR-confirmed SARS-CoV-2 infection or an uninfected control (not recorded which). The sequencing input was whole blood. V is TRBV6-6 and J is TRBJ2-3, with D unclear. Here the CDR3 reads CASSSEPSSTDTQYF. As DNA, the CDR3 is TGTGCCAGCAGTTCGGAGCCGTCCAGCACAGATACGCAGTATTTT.